A selection of T cell receptor beta chains follows, all from one sample in a study of Ad26.COV2.S vaccination and SARS-CoV-2 variants. Sequencing was performed with immunoSEQ multiplex PCR; in TCRdb, only in-frame clones are kept and a portion is missing. The data contain fewer than 400,000 clones, 89% of them singletons. Source: peripheral blood, taken in a trial of Ad26.COV2.S vaccine versus placebo. These receptor sequences come from a person aged 18-65 years who received the Ad26.COV2.S COVID-19 vaccine or a placebo. The CDR3 runs from the conserved cysteine through the conserved F or W. D genes are given only for firm matches. Size is omitted from some rows. Given values are once, few, many or a class for expanded clones.

j_call: TRBJ2-3; clone_size: -; d_call: TRBD1; v_call: TRBV19; cdr3_aa: CASRTTGASTDTQYF; cdr3_nt: TGTGCCAGTAGGACGACAGGGGCAAGCACAGATACGCAGTATTTT
j_call: TRBJ1-5; clone_size: -; d_call: -; v_call: TRBV12-3/TRBV12-4; cdr3_aa: CASSSSGQPQHF; cdr3_nt: TGTGCCAGCAGTTCCAGCGGTCAGCCCCAGCATTTT
j_call: TRBJ1-1; clone_size: -; d_call: -; v_call: TRBV5-1; cdr3_aa: CASSLERAVVGAEAFF; cdr3_nt: TGCGCCAGCAGCTTGGAGCGTGCCGTCGTGGGGGCTGAAGCTTTCTTT
j_call: TRBJ2-3; clone_size: -; d_call: -; v_call: TRBV19; cdr3_aa: CASSIENRITDTQYF; cdr3_nt: TGTGCCAGTAGCATCGAGAACCGAATCACAGATACGCAGTATTTT
j_call: TRBJ2-7; clone_size: -; d_call: TRBD2; v_call: TRBV5-1; cdr3_aa: CASSPAGTSGYNQQYF; cdr3_nt: TGCGCCAGCAGCCCAGCCGGGACTAGCGGGTATAATCAGCAGTACTTC
j_call: TRBJ1-1; clone_size: -; d_call: TRBD1; v_call: TRBV28; cdr3_aa: CASTAPGDRDAEAFF; cdr3_nt: TGTGCCAGCACCGCCCCCGGGGACAGGGACGCTGAAGCTTTCTTT
j_call: TRBJ2-7; clone_size: -; d_call: -; v_call: TRBV5-1; cdr3_aa: CASSWGVGAYEQYF; cdr3_nt: TGCGCCAGCAGCTGGGGGGTCGGAGCCTACGAGCAGTACTTC
j_call: TRBJ2-7; clone_size: -; d_call: -; v_call: TRBV4-1; cdr3_aa: CASSHVPSYEQYF; cdr3_nt: TGCGCCAGCAGCCACGTTCCCTCCTACGAGCAGTACTTC
j_call: TRBJ2-3; clone_size: -; d_call: -; v_call: TRBV3-1/TRBV3-2; cdr3_aa: CASSQDRRTTQYF; cdr3_nt: TGTGCCAGCAGCCAAGATAGGCGGACTACGCAGTATTTT
j_call: TRBJ1-2; clone_size: many; d_call: TRBD1; v_call: TRBV6-5; cdr3_aa: CASSPGTGAYGYTF; cdr3_nt: TGTGCCAGCAGTCCCGGGACAGGTGCCTATGGCTACACCTTC
j_call: TRBJ2-5; clone_size: -; d_call: TRBD2; v_call: TRBV10-3; cdr3_aa: CASGPSGAETQYF; cdr3_nt: TGTGCCTCCGGCCCTAGCGGAGCGGAGACCCAGTACTTC
j_call: TRBJ1-1; clone_size: few; d_call: -; v_call: TRBV7-9; cdr3_aa: CASSLQMNTEAFF; cdr3_nt: TGTGCCAGCAGCTTACAGATGAACACTGAAGCTTTCTTT
j_call: TRBJ2-7; clone_size: -; d_call: -; v_call: TRBV19; cdr3_aa: CASSSPGLGYEQYF; cdr3_nt: TGTGCCAGTAGCTCCCCTGGACTCGGCTACGAGCAGTACTTC
j_call: TRBJ1-3; clone_size: once; d_call: -; v_call: TRBV6-1; cdr3_aa: CASSERGNTIYF; cdr3_nt: TGTGCCAGCAGTGAACGGGGAAACACCATATATTTT
j_call: TRBJ1-5; clone_size: -; d_call: -; v_call: TRBV11-2; cdr3_aa: CASSSDLTQPQHF; cdr3_nt: TGTGCCAGCAGCTCCGACTTGACCCAGCCCCAGCATTTT
j_call: TRBJ2-3; clone_size: -; d_call: -; v_call: TRBV7-2; cdr3_aa: CASSFFRTDTQYF; cdr3_nt: TGTGCCAGCAGCTTTTTCCGCACAGATACGCAGTATTTT
j_call: TRBJ2-3; clone_size: -; d_call: TRBD2; v_call: TRBV9; cdr3_aa: CASSVSGRGGDTQYF; cdr3_nt: TGTGCCAGCAGCGTATCGGGACGCGGGGGAGATACGCAGTATTTT
j_call: TRBJ2-1; clone_size: -; d_call: TRBD2; v_call: TRBV19; cdr3_aa: CASSIRFQREAAYNEQFF; cdr3_nt: TGTGCCAGTAGTATCAGGTTTCAGCGGGAGGCCGCCTACAATGAGCAGTTCTTC
j_call: TRBJ2-7; clone_size: once; d_call: -; v_call: TRBV4-1; cdr3_aa: CASSRSVVGGWDEQYF; cdr3_nt: TGCGCCAGCAGCCGATCAGTGGTAGGGGGTTGGGACGAGCAGTACTTC
j_call: TRBJ1-2; clone_size: -; d_call: -; v_call: TRBV19; cdr3_aa: CASSIATLGYGYTF; cdr3_nt: TGTGCCAGTAGTATCGCGACCCTAGGATATGGCTACACCTTC
j_call: TRBJ1-1; clone_size: -; d_call: -; v_call: TRBV5-6; cdr3_aa: CASSPYRGEVAFF; cdr3_nt: TGTGCCAGCAGCCCGTATCGTGGGGAAGTAGCTTTCTTT
j_call: TRBJ2-7; clone_size: -; d_call: TRBD2; v_call: TRBV13; cdr3_aa: CASRGTSGSYEQYF; cdr3_nt: TGTGCCAGCCGGGGGACTAGCGGGAGCTACGAGCAGTACTTC
j_call: TRBJ2-1; clone_size: -; d_call: -; v_call: TRBV27; cdr3_aa: CASSKPRTVNEQFF; cdr3_nt: TGTGCCAGCAGCAAACCGCGGACAGTCAATGAGCAGTTCTTC
j_call: TRBJ2-3; clone_size: -; d_call: TRBD1; v_call: TRBV10-1; cdr3_aa: CASSSRDRGTDTQYF; cdr3_nt: TGCGCCAGCAGCTCCCGGGACAGGGGCACAGATACGCAGTATTTT
j_call: TRBJ2-2; clone_size: few; d_call: -; v_call: TRBV28; cdr3_aa: CASGEQGHTGELFF; cdr3_nt: TGTGCCAGCGGTGAACAGGGACACACCGGGGAGCTGTTTTTT
j_call: TRBJ2-3; clone_size: -; d_call: TRBD2; v_call: TRBV7-9; cdr3_aa: CASSYAGGTDTQYF; cdr3_nt: TGTGCCAGCAGCTACGCGGGAGGGACAGATACGCAGTATTTT
j_call: TRBJ2-5; clone_size: -; d_call: TRBD1; v_call: TRBV2; cdr3_aa: CASSEVEGTGGTQYF; cdr3_nt: TGTGCCAGCAGTGAAGTGGAGGGGACAGGGGGGACCCAGTACTTC
j_call: TRBJ2-3; clone_size: once; d_call: -; v_call: TRBV28; cdr3_aa: CASSLSGAVTDTQYF; cdr3_nt: TGTGCCAGCAGTTTATCCGGGGCGGTCACAGATACGCAGTATTTT
j_call: TRBJ2-3; clone_size: -; d_call: TRBD2; v_call: TRBV4-2; cdr3_aa: CASSQDAAGLDTQYF; cdr3_nt: TGTGCCAGCAGCCAAGATGCAGCGGGACTCGATACGCAGTATTTT
j_call: TRBJ2-5; clone_size: -; d_call: -; v_call: TRBV5-1; cdr3_aa: CASDSGTKETQYF; cdr3_nt: TGCGCCAGCGACTCCGGGACCAAAGAGACCCAGTACTTC